These T cell receptor beta chains were read from a single sample in a study of molecular identifiers for immune sequencing clone quantification. Via MiXCR, TCRdb re-called the PCR reads, giving one row per CDR3 protein. The table includes about 97,000 distinct CDR3 sequences, 20% to 25% detected once. Source material: naive CD8+ T cells from blood, with Jurkat cell RNA spiked in. These TCRs come from a human donor in good health. Some libraries in this study had Jurkat cell RNA spiked in. CDR3s leave out the opening cysteine and the closing phenylalanine or tryptophan.

cdr3_aa j_call v_call
ASSHNGGLAKNIQH TRBJ2-4 TRBV3-1
ASSPDGNQETQY TRBJ2-5 TRBV5-8
ASSADRGPGELF TRBJ2-2 TRBV9
ASSNINSHNEQF TRBJ2-1 TRBV12-3/TRBV12-4
ASSFPGGPGELF TRBJ2-2 TRBV12-3/TRBV12-4
SVQRESSYGYT TRBJ1-2 TRBV29-1
ASSLETQY TRBJ2-5 TRBV25-1
ASSLMTLSAGGYNEQF TRBJ2-1 TRBV7-2
ASSGTAEQTQY TRBJ2-5 TRBV7-9
ATSDRTGDYGYT TRBJ1-2 TRBV24-1
ASSSPGTSGTYEQY TRBJ2-7 TRBV7-9
ASSLVPSGGSYNEQF TRBJ2-1 TRBV5-3
ASSFGRTSVDHSANTGELF TRBJ2-2 TRBV5-4
ASALPSSYEQY TRBJ2-7 TRBV2
ASSQSNIQY TRBJ2-4 TRBV11-2
ASSVVGAGELF TRBJ2-2 TRBV11-2
ASSFGPVGIQETQY TRBJ2-5 TRBV28
ASSLRGSSSYEQY TRBJ2-7 TRBV27
ASTTQGAGQPQH TRBJ1-5 TRBV12-3/TRBV12-4
ASSQDRGRNQPQQ TRBJ1-5 TRBV4-1
ASSTGPEGDEQF TRBJ2-1 TRBV7-9
ASSQGDWREETQY TRBJ2-5 TRBV3-1
ASSYSWQGDTEAF TRBJ1-1 TRBV6-5
ASSPVVGAQGETQY TRBJ2-5 TRBV27
ASAISQGNEAF TRBJ1-1 TRBV5-1
ASSYETGGYEQY TRBJ2-7 TRBV6-2/TRBV6-3
ASSRENTDTQY TRBJ2-3 TRBV28
ASSFLAVTGDTQY TRBJ2-3 TRBV27
ASSQEDRGVYEQY TRBJ2-7 TRBV4-1
ASDSAVANVLT TRBJ2-6 TRBV2
ASRPSISGLGENTEAF TRBJ1-1 TRBV4-1
ASSLASLKPSPNEQL TRBJ2-1 TRBV7-6
ASSLGGASYNEQF TRBJ2-1 TRBV5-6